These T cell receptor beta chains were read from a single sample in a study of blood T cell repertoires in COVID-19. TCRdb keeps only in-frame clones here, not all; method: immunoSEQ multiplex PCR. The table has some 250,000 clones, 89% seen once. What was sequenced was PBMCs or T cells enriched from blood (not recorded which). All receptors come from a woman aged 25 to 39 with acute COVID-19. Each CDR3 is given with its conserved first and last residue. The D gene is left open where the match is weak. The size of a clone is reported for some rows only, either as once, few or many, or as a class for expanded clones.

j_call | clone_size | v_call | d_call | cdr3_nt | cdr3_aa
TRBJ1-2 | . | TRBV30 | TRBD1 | TGTGCCTGGAGGGCAGGGGGACAGGGGGAGACCTACACCTTC | CAWRAGGQGETYTF
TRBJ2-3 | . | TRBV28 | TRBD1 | TGTGCCAGCAGTTTATATCAGGGGGCCACAGATACGCAGTATTTT | CASSLYQGATDTQYF
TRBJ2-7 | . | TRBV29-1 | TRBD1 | TGCAGCGTAGCGGGACAGGGCTACGAGCAGTACTTC | CSVAGQGYEQYF
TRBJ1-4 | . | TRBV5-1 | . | TGCGCCAGCAGCTCCACGGGGACACCAACTAATGAAAAACTGTTTTTT | CASSSTGTPTNEKLFF
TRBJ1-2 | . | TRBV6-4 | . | TGTGCCAGCACCCCGACACAGGGTACAAACTATGGCTACACCTTC | CASTPTQGTNYGYTF
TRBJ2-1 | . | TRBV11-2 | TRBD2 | TGTGCCAGCAGCTTGGAGCGGGGGTCCGATGAGCAGTTCTTC | CASSLERGSDEQFF
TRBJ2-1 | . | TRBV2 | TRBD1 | TGTGCCAGCAGGACCGGGACAGGGGGTTTCAATGAGCAGTTCTTC | CASRTGTGGFNEQFF
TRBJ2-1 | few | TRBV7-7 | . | TGTGCCAGCAGCTTGGGGGGGGGCCGCGATGAGCAGTTCTTC | CASSLGGGRDEQFF
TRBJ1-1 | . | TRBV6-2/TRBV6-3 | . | TGTGCCAGCAGTTACGAAAGGGGGAATGAAGCTTTCTTT | CASSYERGNEAFF
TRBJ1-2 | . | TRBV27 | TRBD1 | TGTGCCAGCAGTTTCCGGGACAGGGGTCGGTATGGCTACACCTTC | CASSFRDRGRYGYTF
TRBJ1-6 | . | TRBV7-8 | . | TGTGCCAGCAGCCGGGGGGGGACACAGGGTTCCTCCTATAATTCACCCCTCCACTTT | CASSRGGTQGSSYNSPLHF
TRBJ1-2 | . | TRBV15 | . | TGTGCCACCAGCAGAGACAGGGGCGGAGAAGGCTACACCTTC | CATSRDRGGEGYTF
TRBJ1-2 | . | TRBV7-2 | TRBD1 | TGTGCCAGCGGCTGGAGGGACAGGGTAATATATGGCTACACCTTC | CASGWRDRVIYGYTF
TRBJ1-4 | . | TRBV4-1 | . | TGCGCCAGCAGCCCTGGAGGGGAGGGATCTAATGAAAAACTGTTTTTT | CASSPGGEGSNEKLFF
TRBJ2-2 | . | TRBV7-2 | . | TGTGCCAGCAGTCCTGACAGAGCGAACACCGGGGAGCTGTTTTTT | CASSPDRANTGELFF
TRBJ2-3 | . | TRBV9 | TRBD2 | TGTGCCAGCAGCAAACTAGCGCCTGGGGCAGATACGCAGTATTTT | CASSKLAPGADTQYF
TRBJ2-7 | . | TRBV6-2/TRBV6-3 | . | TGTGCCAGCAGGTACTCAACGGACTGGGAGACCTACGAGCAGTACTTC | CASRYSTDWETYEQYF
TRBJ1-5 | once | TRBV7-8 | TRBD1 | TGTGCCAGCAGCTTAGGGGACAGGGGTTGGCAGCCCCAGCATTTT | CASSLGDRGWQPQHF
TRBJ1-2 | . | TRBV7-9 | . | TGTGCCAGCAGCCATCCCTTTTGGGGCGGCTACACCTTC | CASSHPFWGGYTF
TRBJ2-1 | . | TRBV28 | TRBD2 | TGTGCCAGCAGTCGGCAGCGGGGGGGGGATGAGCAGTTCTTC | CASSRQRGGDEQFF
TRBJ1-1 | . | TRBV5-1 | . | TGCGCCAGCAGCTTGGTGGCAGGGGCTCTCTTGAACACTGAAGCTTTCTTT | CASSLVAGALLNTEAFF
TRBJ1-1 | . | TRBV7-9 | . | TGTGCCAGCAGCTCTAGGGAGAGACTCAACACTGAAGCTTTCTTT | CASSSRERLNTEAFF
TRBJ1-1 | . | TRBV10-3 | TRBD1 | TGTGCCATCAGCCCGACAGGGGGCGCGAACACTGAAGCTTTCTTT | CAISPTGGANTEAFF
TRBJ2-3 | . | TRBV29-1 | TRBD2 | TGCAGCGTTTTAGGATTCAGCGGGGGGACAGATACGCAGTATTTT | CSVLGFSGGTDTQYF
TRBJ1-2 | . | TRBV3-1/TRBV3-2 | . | TGTGCCAGCAGCTCTCAGGTGGACGGCGGGCAGGGCTACACCTTC | CASSSQVDGGQGYTF
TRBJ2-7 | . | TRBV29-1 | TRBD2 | TGCAGCGTAAGCGGGGGGACCCTCTCCTACGAGCAGTACTTC | CSVSGGTLSYEQYF
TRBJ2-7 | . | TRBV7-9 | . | TGTGCCAGCAGCTTAGCGGTACAGGGTCCGCAGCAGTACTTC | CASSLAVQGPQQYF
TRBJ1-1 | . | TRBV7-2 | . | TGTGCCAGCAGCTTAGCGCGGGGGGCCGGCACTGAAGCTTTCTTT | CASSLARGAGTEAFF
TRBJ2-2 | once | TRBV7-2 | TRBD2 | TGTGCCAGCAGCTCCCGGGTCCGGGGGGACACCGGGGAGCTGTTTTTT | CASSSRVRGDTGELFF
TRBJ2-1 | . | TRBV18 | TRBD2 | TGTGCCAGCTCAGTAGCGGGGGGGCTATCCGATGAGCAGTTCTTC | CASSVAGGLSDEQFF
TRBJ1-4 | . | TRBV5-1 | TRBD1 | TGCGCCAGCAGCTTGCGTGGACAGGGCGCTAATGAAAAACTGTTTTTT | CASSLRGQGANEKLFF
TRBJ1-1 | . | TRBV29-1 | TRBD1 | TGCAGCGTCCGACAGGGCGGGAACACTGAAGCTTTCTTT | CSVRQGGNTEAFF
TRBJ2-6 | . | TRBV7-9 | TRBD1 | TGTGCCAGCAGCTTGAGACCGGGACAGGCCTCTGGGGCCAACGTCCTGACTTTC | CASSLRPGQASGANVLTF
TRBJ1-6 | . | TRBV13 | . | TGTGCCAGCAGCTTAGAGAGATCGGGGGGGACTTCACCCCTCCACTTT | CASSLERSGGTSPLHF
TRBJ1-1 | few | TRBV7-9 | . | TGTGCCAGCAGCTTTAACAGGGTCCTAGATGAAGCTTTCTTT | CASSFNRVLDEAFF
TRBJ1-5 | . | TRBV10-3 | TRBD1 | TGTGCCATCAGTGGAGGGACAGGCTATCAGCCCCAGCATTTT | CAISGGTGYQPQHF
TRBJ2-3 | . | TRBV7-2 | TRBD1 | TGTGCCAGCAGCGTAGTACCGACAGGGTACACAGATACGCAGTATTTT | CASSVVPTGYTDTQYF
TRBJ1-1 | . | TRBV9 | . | TGTGCCAGCAGCGTAGGAGGAGGGAGAAACACTGAAGCTTTCTTT | CASSVGGGRNTEAFF
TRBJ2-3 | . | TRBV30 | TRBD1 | TGTGCCTGGAACCCGGGGGACAGGGACACAGATACGCAGTATTTT | CAWNPGDRDTDTQYF
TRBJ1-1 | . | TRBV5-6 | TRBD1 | TGTGCCAGCAGCTTTCCCACAGGGGGCAGGAGCACTGAAGCTTTCTTT | CASSFPTGGRSTEAFF
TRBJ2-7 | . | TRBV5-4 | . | TGTGCCAGCAGCTTAAGGGCGGGCGAGCAGTACTTC | CASSLRAGEQYF
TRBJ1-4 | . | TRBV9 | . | TGTGCCAGCAGTGACAGTGCGGATGAAAAACTGTTTTTT | CASSDSADEKLFF